This TCR beta chain emerged from a study of HIV-infected patients and healthy controls. The CDR3 is 15 amino acids. Looked up from germline, CDR1 is SGDLS and CDR2 is YYNGEE. Between the trimmed V and J ends, which lost 3 bases and 6 bases, there was a span of 15 bases. A few counts support this clonotype. TCRdb independently ran MiXCR on the 5' RACE reads; one entry per CDR3 protein. The data hold around 20,000 distinct CDR3 sequences, with roughly 18% observed a single time. V is TRBV9 and J is TRBJ2-2; tentatively, D is TRBD2 (7 bases). The sequence was collected from a human donor in good health. The sample taken for sequencing was CD8+ T cells from blood. In DNA, the CDR3 is TGTGCCAGCAGCGATGGGAGGGGGTCGGCCGGGGAGCTGTTTTTT. This sequence encodes CASSDGRGSAGELFF.